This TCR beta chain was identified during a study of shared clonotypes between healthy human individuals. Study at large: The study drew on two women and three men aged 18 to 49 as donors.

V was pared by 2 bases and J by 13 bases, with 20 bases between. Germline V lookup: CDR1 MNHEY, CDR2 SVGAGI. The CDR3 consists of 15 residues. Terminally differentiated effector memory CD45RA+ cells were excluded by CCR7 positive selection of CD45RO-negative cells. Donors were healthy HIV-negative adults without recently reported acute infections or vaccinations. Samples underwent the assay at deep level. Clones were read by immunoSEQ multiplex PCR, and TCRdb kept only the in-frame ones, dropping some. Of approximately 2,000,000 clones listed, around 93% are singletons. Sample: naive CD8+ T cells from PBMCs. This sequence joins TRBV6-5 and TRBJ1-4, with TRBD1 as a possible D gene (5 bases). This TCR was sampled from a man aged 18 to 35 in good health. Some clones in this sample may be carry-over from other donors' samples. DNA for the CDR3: TGTGCCAGCAGTTACGGACAAGCAAGCGGGGAAGGACTGTTTTTT. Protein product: CASSYGQASGEGLFF.